This TCR beta chain was observed in a study of shared clonotypes between healthy human individuals. Free of recent acute infections or vaccinations, the donors were healthy HIV-negative adults. With 4 bases clipped from V and 5 bases from J, the junction kept 4 bases outside the gene matches. The germline gives CDR1 SGHTA, CDR2 FQGNSA. This CDR3 has 14 residues. The repertoire was sequenced with immunoSEQ multiplex PCR; TCRdb's copy has only in-frame clones and lacks some. The sample lists some 1,100,000 clones; 75% to 80% were seen once. This chain connects TRBV7-2 to TRBJ2-3; 9 bases are a match to TRBD1. The clonotype comes from a man aged 18 to 29 in good health. Some clones in this sample may be carry-over from other donors' samples. Sequenced input: memory CD4+ T cells from PBMCs. Sample subset: CD45RA-negative fraction. CDR3 region: CASSSGQGIDTQYF. CDR3 sequence (DNA): TGTGCCAGCAGCTCCGGACAGGGGATAGATACGCAGTATTTT.